The 28 T cell receptor beta chains given below trace back to one sample, sequenced in a study of CD8+ T cells in alopecia areata. RNA was extracted and reverse transcribed into cDNA as the sequencing template. The data were produced by immunoSEQ multiplex PCR, yet TCRdb's version contains in-frame clones alone and is incomplete. The sample contains about 200,000 clones, around three fifths of which appear only once. The specimen was CD8+ T cells sorted from blood. The receptors come from a human donor in good health.

V gene TRBV4-1 combines with J gene TRBJ1-1; 8 nucleotides align to TRBD1. The CDR3 spans 14 residues. J lost 5 bases, V lost 4 bases, and 6 bases had no gene match. The germline CDR1 and CDR2 sequences are MGHRA and YSYEKL. CDR3 DNA: TGCGCCAGCAGCCTGGACAGGGCGAGTACTGAAGCTTTCTTT. Translation: CASSLDRASTEAFF.

The rearrangement joins TRBV11-2 to TRBJ2-5; no clear D gene. V dropped 5 bases and J dropped 0 bases, with 13 bases sitting between them. This CDR3 region has 15 residues. Germline-derived CDR1 and CDR2 are SGHAT and FQNNGV. For the CDR3, the DNA is TGTGCCAGCAGCAGGATAGCTTCAGACCAAGAGACCCAGTACTTC. Its translation is CASSRIASDQETQYF.

The V and J genes are TRBV29-1 and TRBJ2-1, with a possible D match to TRBD2 (5 bases). Between the trimmed V and J ends, which lost 4 bases and 8 bases, there was a span of 15 bases. Germline CDR1 reads SQVTM; CDR2 reads ANQGSEA. The CDR3 totals 13 residues. CDR3 protein: CSVAIPWEYEQFF. In nucleotides, the CDR3 is TGCAGCGTTGCGATCCCCTGGGAGTATGAGCAGTTCTTC.

V usage is TRBV5-1 and J usage is TRBJ2-5; 8 bases match TRBD1. The junction had 9 bases not matched to a gene; V was cut back by 4 bases and J by 4 bases. The CDR3 sequence is 15 residues long. Germline lookup yields CDR1 SGHRS and CDR2 YFSETQ. CDR3 loop: CASSDLDREIETQYF. The CDR3 DNA reads as TGCGCCAGCAGCGACCTGGACAGGGAGATAGAGACCCAGTACTTC. Together with reference TRBV5-1 and TRBJ2-5, the CDR3 gives the full variable domain: KAGVTQTPRYLIKTRGQQVTLSCSPISGHRSVSWYQQTPGQGLQFLFEYFSETQRNKGNFPGRFSGRQFSNSRSEMNVSTLELGDSALYLCASSDLDREIETQYFGPGTRLLVL.

As for this clone: Germline is not matched at one junction end, which may reflect a read error. The chain uses TRBV6-1 and TRBJ1-2, with D perhaps TRBD1 (5 bases). Germline V CDR1 and CDR2: MNHNS, SASEGT. This CDR3 spans 13 amino acids. The CDR3 is CASSEQVKPDWAF. DNA of the CDR3: TGTGCCAGCAGCGAACAGGTTAAGCCGGACTGGGCCTTC.

This clone was seen a few times. The chain employs TRBV5-1 and TRBJ1-1; D is unclear. The V end lost 3 bases, the J end lost 0 bases, and 6 bases lay between the germline ends. CDR1 and CDR2 from the germline V gene are SGHRS and YFSETQ. The length of the CDR3 is 13 residues. CDR3 sequence: CASSWRLNTEAFF. In DNA, the CDR3 is TGCGCCAGCAGCTGGCGGCTGAACACTGAAGCTTTCTTT. Together with reference TRBV5-1 and TRBJ1-1, the CDR3 gives the full variable domain: KAGVTQTPRYLIKTRGQQVTLSCSPISGHRSVSWYQQTPGQGLQFLFEYFSETQRNKGNFPGRFSGRQFSNSRSEMNVSTLELGDSALYLCASSWRLNTEAFFGQGTRLTVV.

V gene TRBV2 combines with J gene TRBJ2-5; D possibly corresponds to TRBD1 (6 bases). V was trimmed by 8 bases and J by 1 base, leaving 8 bases between them. The CDR3 runs to 12 residues. Germline lookup yields CDR1 SNHLY and CDR2 FYNNEI. CDR3 sequence reads: CASGGPQETQYF. CDR3 nucleotides: TGTGCCAGCGGGGGCCCCCAAGAGACCCAGTACTTC.

This sequence joins TRBV13 and TRBJ1-1, with 7 positions matching TRBD1. This CDR3 is built from 15 residues. Germline V gives CDR1 PRHDT, CDR2 FYEKMQ (reference sequence). Losses at the gene ends were 5 bases for V and 3 bases for J; bases not matched to a gene: 9. DNA for the CDR3: TGTGCCAGCAGCGGGTCGACAGGGAGGGACACTGAAGCTTTCTTT. Residues: CASSGSTGRDTEAFF.

The gene calls are TRBV6-1 and TRBJ1-1; tentative D call: TRBD1 (5 bases). The V and J ends lost 7 bases and 6 bases respectively, with 15 bases between them. Germline V gene lookup returns CDR1 MNHNS and CDR2 SASEGT. The CDR3 consists of 13 residues. DNA for the CDR3: TGTGCCAGCACCTTCTCCCCGGGGCCTGAAGCTTTCTTT. Its protein is CASTFSPGPEAFF.

The chain uses TRBV30 and TRBJ1-4, with no clear D. CDR3 length: 10 amino acids. Per the germline V gene, CDR1 is GTSNPN and CDR2 is SVGIG (reference sequence). The V and J ends lost 5 bases and 8 bases respectively, with 6 bases between them. The CDR3 DNA sequence: TGTGCCTGGGAAGGGGAAAAACTGTTTTTT. As protein: CAWEGEKLFF.

V and J are TRBV5-1 and TRBJ1-2; TRBD1 agrees at 9 bases. Unmatched junction bases numbered 9, after V lost 4 bases and J lost 5 bases. The CDR3 runs to 15 residues. Germline V gene sequence: CDR1 SGHRS, CDR2 YFSETQ. The CDR3 nucleotides are TGCGCCAGCAGCCCCGAAGGGACAGGGTCTTATGGCTACACCTTC. The encoded protein is CASSPEGTGSYGYTF.

This chain uses TRBV19 with TRBJ2-7, with D perhaps TRBD1 (5 bases). Germline lookup yields CDR1 LNHDA and CDR2 SQIVND (reference sequence). CDR3 size: 13 residues. V was pared by 4 bases and J by 4 bases, with 11 bases between. This CDR3 reads CASSTTADYEQYF. DNA of the CDR3: TGTGCCAGTAGTACGACAGCAGATTACGAGCAGTACTTC.

The sample holds a few counts of this clone. The chain recombines TRBV7-9 with TRBJ2-4, with 7 bases aligning to TRBD1. The CDR3 contains 15 residues. The ends lost 4 bases at V and 2 bases at J; junction bases unmatched: 5. CDR1 is SEHNR and CDR2 is FQNEAQ in the germline V gene (reference sequence). CDR3 nucleotide sequence: TGTGCCAGCAGCTCCCTACAGGGGTCCAAAAACATTCAGTACTTC. Translation gives CASSSLQGSKNIQYF.

In its sample, this clone was seen once. The J gene is TRBJ1-4, the V gene TRBV5-6, with TRBD1 identical over 8 bases. J lost 5 bases, V lost 0 bases, and 6 bases had no gene match. Per the germline V gene, CDR1 is SGHDT and CDR2 is YYEEEE. This CDR3 region has 16 residues. For the CDR3, the DNA is TGTGCCAGCAGCTTGGGACGCAGGGGGCGGAATGAAAAACTGTTTTTT. Protein sequence: CASSLGRRGRNEKLFF. Filled out from reference TRBV5-6 and TRBJ1-4, the complete variable domain reads DAGVTQSPTHLIKTRGQQVTLRCSPKSGHDTVSWYQQALGQGPQFIFQYYEEEERQRGNFPDRFSGHQFPNYSSELNVNALLLGDSALYLCASSLGRRGRNEKLFFGSGTQLSVL.

This clone was observed a handful of times. The chain couples TRBV11-3 to TRBJ1-1, with 7 bases identical to TRBD1. This CDR3 has 13 residues. The V gene's germline CDR1 is SGHNT and CDR2 YENEEA. V gave up 5 bases and J gave up 6 bases; unmatched junction bases: 6. The CDR3 loop reads CASSEGQVAEAFF. CDR3 DNA sequence: TGTGCCAGCAGCGAAGGACAGGTCGCTGAAGCTTTCTTT.

V usage is TRBV11-2 and J usage is TRBJ1-1, with 10 nucleotides matching TRBD1. Germline V gives CDR1 SGHAT, CDR2 FQNNGV. CDR3 length: 15 amino acids. The J segment lost 3 bases and the V segment lost 2 bases, leaving 3 bases of the junction unmatched. DNA for the CDR3: TGTGCCAGCAGCTTAAGGGACAGGGGATACACTGAAGCTTTCTTT. Translation: CASSLRDRGYTEAFF.

V usage is TRBV13 and J usage is TRBJ2-3; 8 bases are a match to TRBD2. The CDR3 consists of 17 residues. Trimming removed 5 bases from V and 1 base from J; junction bases left unmatched: 11. Germline loops: CDR1 PRHDT, CDR2 FYEKMQ (reference sequence). Here the CDR3 reads CASSPRRGAIGTDTQYF. The DNA of the CDR3 is TGTGCCAGCAGCCCCAGGCGGGGGGCGATTGGCACAGATACGCAGTATTTT.

The gene calls are TRBV7-6 and TRBJ1-5, with TRBD1 as a possible D gene (5 bases). The germline gives CDR1 SGHVS, CDR2 FNYEAQ. V was clipped by 2 bases and J by 5 bases, with 13 bases between them. This CDR3 spans 15 amino acids. This chain's CDR3 is CASSLWGESDQPQHF. The CDR3 nucleotides read TGTGCCAGCAGCTTATGGGGGGAATCCGATCAGCCCCAGCATTTT.

The J gene is TRBJ2-3, the V gene TRBV7-9; the D is unclear. The germline CDR1 and CDR2 sequences are SEHNR and FQNEAQ (reference sequence). This CDR3 comprises 13 residues. Trimming took 0 bases from V and 5 from J, leaving 6 bases between them. CDR3 loop: CASSLALEDTQYF. CDR3 nucleotide sequence: TGTGCCAGCAGCTTAGCGCTGGAAGATACGCAGTATTTT.

This clone was picked up a small number of times. The chain carries TRBV7-2 and TRBJ2-3; 7 nucleotides agree with TRBD1. CDR1 and CDR2 from the germline V gene are SGHTA and FQGNSA. The CDR3 consists of 15 residues. After removal of 3 bases from V and 7 bases from J, the junction contained 10 bases not matched to a gene. This CDR3 reads CASSFDRATSNTQYF. The CDR3 DNA reads as TGTGCCAGCAGCTTTGACAGGGCAACATCAAATACGCAGTATTTT.

This chain uses TRBV19 with TRBJ1-2; 7 positions match TRBD1. There are 14 residues in the CDR3. The germline V gene encodes CDR1 LNHDA and CDR2 SQIVND (reference sequence). Germline trimming cut 5 bases from V and 3 bases from J; bases unmatched to any gene: 6. The CDR3 protein is CASSWTGSDYGYTF. The CDR3 DNA reads as TGTGCCAGTAGTTGGACAGGATCCGACTATGGCTACACCTTC.

The chain joins TRBV27 to TRBJ2-5; 11 bases align to TRBD2. This CDR3 spans 16 amino acids. Germline-derived CDR1 and CDR2 are MNHEY and SMNVEV (reference sequence). Trimming took 0 bases from V and 1 from J; bases not matched to a gene: 1. For the CDR3, the DNA is TGTGCCAGCAGTTTATCCGGGACTAGCGGCCAAGAGACCCAGTACTTC. It is translated as CASSLSGTSGQETQYF.

As DNA, the CDR3 is TGTGCCAGCAGCGTCGGACCCTCTGGGGCCAACGTCCTGACTTTC. Its translation is CASSVGPSGANVLTF. The J gene is TRBJ2-6, the V gene TRBV5-6; unclear D gene. The CDR3 length is 15 residues. The germline V and J ends were trimmed by 4 bases and 0 bases, with 8 bases remaining between them. CDR1 is SGHDT, CDR2 YYEEEE, per germline.

The V and J genes are TRBV7-8 and TRBJ2-7; D ambiguous. CDR3 length: 13 amino acids. The V gene's germline CDR1 is SGHVS and CDR2 FQNEAQ. V gave up 7 bases and J gave up 1 base, with 11 bases separating them. The CDR3 DNA sequence: TGTGCCAGCACGCAGGTGGAGTCCTACGAGCAGTACTTC. Protein product: CASTQVESYEQYF.

This rearrangement joins TRBV27 to TRBJ2-4; 10 bases match TRBD2. The CDR3 is 16 residues long. Looked up from germline, CDR1 is MNHEY and CDR2 is SMNVEV (reference sequence). J was trimmed by 0 bases and V by 6 bases; bases with no gene match: 5. The CDR3 nucleotides are TGTGCCAGCAGGGCTAGCGGGGGCCTAGCCAAAAACATTCAGTACTTC. This encodes CASRASGGLAKNIQYF.

The rearrangement uses TRBV29-1 and TRBJ2-7; the D gene is possibly TRBD1 (6 bases). In germline, CDR1 is SQVTM, CDR2 ANQGSEA. The CDR3 has 13 residues. V was clipped by 4 bases and J by 3 bases, with 13 bases between them. CDR3 nucleotide sequence: TGCAGCGTTGTCGCAGGGGTGGTCTACGAGCAGTACTTC. Amino acid sequence: CSVVAGVVYEQYF.

This clone turned up a few times. J is TRBJ2-2 and V is TRBV11-2; D may be TRBD1 or TRBD2 (7 bases each). From germline, CDR1 is SGHAT and CDR2 FQNNGV. This CDR3 has 15 residues. V was shortened by 5 bases and J by 6 bases, with 16 bases between the two germline ends. CDR3 bases: TGTGCCAGCAGCCCCAGACAGGGAGGGGCCGGGGAGCTGTTTTTT. Translated: CASSPRQGGAGELFF. Using reference TRBV11-2 and TRBJ2-2 for the parts outside the CDR3, the full variable domain is EAGVAQSPRYKIIEKRQSVAFWCNPISGHATLYWYQQILGQGPKLLIQFQNNGVVDDSQLPKDRFSAERLKGVDSTLKIQPAKLEDSAVYLCASSPRQGGAGELFFGEGSRLTVL.

This chain joins TRBV28 and TRBJ1-5; no firm D call. V was pared by 8 bases and J by 9 bases, with 17 bases between. Looked up from germline, CDR1 is MDHEN and CDR2 is SYDVKM. The CDR3 is 13 residues long. DNA of the CDR3: TGTGCCAGCGTAGACCCCTCGACTCGGCCCCAGCATTTT. Protein product: CASVDPSTRPQHF. The complete variable domain, with remaining parts taken from reference TRBV28 and TRBJ1-5, reads DVKVTQSSRYLVKRTGEKVFLECVQDMDHENMFWYRQDPGLGLRLIYFSYDVKMKEKGDIPEGYSVSREKKERFSLILESASTNQTSMYLCASVDPSTRPQHFGDGTRLSIL.